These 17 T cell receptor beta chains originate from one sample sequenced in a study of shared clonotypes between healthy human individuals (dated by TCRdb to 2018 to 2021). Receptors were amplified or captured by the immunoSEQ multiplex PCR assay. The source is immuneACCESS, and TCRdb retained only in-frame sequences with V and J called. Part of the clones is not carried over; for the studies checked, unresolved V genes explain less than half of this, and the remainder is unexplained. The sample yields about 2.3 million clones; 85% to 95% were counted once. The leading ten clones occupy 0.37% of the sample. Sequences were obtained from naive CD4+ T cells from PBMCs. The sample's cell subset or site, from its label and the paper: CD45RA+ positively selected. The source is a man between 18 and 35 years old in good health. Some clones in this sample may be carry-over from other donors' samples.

CDR3 amino acids: CASRRGQGAGGNTIYF. CDR3 in DNA: TGTGCCAGCAGACGAGGACAGGGGGCAGGAGGAAACACCATATATTTT. The gene calls are TRBV28 and TRBJ1-3, with TRBD1 identical over 11 bases. CDR3 length equals 16 residues. Germline CDR1 MDHEN, CDR2 SYDVKM. Losses at the gene ends were 6 bases for V and 4 bases for J; bases not matched to a gene: 8.

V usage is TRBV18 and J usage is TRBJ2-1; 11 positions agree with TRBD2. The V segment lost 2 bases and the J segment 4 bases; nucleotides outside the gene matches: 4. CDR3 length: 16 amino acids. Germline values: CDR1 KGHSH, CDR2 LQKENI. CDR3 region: CASSPFGTSGYNEQFF. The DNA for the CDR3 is TGTGCCAGCTCACCATTCGGGACTAGCGGATACAATGAGCAGTTCTTC.

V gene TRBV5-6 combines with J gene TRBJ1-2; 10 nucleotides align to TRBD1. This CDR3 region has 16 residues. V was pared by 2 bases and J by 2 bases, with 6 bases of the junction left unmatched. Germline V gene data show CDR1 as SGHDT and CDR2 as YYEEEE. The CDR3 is CASSLRPGQGNYGYTF. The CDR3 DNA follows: TGTGCCAGCAGCTTAAGACCGGGACAGGGGAACTATGGCTACACCTTC.

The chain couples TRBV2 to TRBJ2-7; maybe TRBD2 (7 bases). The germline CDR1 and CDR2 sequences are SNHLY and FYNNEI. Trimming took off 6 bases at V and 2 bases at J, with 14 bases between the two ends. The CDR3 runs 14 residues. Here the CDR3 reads CASRRGGGTYEQYF. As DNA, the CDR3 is TGTGCCAGCAGACGTGGCGGGGGCACCTACGAGCAGTACTTC.

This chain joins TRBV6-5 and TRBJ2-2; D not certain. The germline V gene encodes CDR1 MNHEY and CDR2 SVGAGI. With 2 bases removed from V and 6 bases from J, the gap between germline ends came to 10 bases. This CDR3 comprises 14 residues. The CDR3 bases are TGTGCCAGCAGTTACCACCTGCGAGCCGGGGAGCTGTTTTTT. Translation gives CASSYHLRAGELFF.

This chain's CDR3 is CATSRAERMAAFF. The CDR3 nucleotides are TGTGCCACCAGCAGAGCAGAAAGGATGGCAGCTTTCTTT. V and J are TRBV15 and TRBJ1-1; D is unresolved. From germline, CDR1 is LNHNV and CDR2 YYDKDF (reference sequence). V shed 1 base and J shed 10 bases, with 13 bases lying between them. This CDR3 is 13 amino acids long.

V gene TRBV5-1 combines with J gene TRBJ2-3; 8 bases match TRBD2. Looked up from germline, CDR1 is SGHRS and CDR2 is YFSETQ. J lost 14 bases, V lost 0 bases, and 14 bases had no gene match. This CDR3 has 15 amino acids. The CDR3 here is CASSLDGTRLGVVYF. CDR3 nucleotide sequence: TGCGCCAGCAGCTTGGACGGGACTAGATTAGGGGTGGTGTATTTT. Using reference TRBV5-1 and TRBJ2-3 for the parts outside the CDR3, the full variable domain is KAGVTQTPRYLIKTRGQQVTLSCSPISGHRSVSWYQQTPGQGLQFLFEYFSETQRNKGNFPGRFSGRQFSNSRSEMNVSTLELGDSALYLCASSLDGTRLGVVYFGPGTRLTVL.

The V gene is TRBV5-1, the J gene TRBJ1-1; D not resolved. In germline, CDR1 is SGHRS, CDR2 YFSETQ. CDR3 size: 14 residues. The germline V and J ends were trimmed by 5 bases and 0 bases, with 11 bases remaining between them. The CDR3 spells CASRFDGLNTEAFF. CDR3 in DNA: TGCGCCAGCAGGTTTGACGGACTGAACACTGAAGCTTTCTTT.

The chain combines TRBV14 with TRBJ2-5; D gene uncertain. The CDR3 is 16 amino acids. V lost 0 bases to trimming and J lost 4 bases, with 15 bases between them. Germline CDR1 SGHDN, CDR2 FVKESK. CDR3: CASSQDLGAMGETQYF. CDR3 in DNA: TGTGCCAGCAGCCAAGATCTCGGCGCGATGGGAGAGACCCAGTACTTC.

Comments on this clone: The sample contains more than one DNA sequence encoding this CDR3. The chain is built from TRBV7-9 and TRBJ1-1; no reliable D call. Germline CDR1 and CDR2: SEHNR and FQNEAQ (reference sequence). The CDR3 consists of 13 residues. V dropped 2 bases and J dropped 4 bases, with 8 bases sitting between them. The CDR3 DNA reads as TGTGCCAGCAGCTTATTAGGGTCCACTGAAGCTTTCTTT. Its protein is CASSLLGSTEAFF.

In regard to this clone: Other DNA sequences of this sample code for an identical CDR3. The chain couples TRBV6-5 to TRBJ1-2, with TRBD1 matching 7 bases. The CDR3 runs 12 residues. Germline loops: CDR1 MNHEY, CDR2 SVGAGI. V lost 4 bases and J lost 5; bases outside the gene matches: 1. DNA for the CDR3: TGTGCCAGCAGTTCGACAGGGTATGGCTACACCTTC. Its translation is CASSSTGYGYTF.

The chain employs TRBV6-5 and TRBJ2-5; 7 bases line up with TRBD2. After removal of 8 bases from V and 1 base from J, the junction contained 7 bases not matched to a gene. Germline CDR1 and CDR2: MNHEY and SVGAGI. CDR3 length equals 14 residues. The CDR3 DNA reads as TGTGCCAGCGGGCGGGGACTAACCCAAGAGACCCAGTACTTC. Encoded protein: CASGRGLTQETQYF.

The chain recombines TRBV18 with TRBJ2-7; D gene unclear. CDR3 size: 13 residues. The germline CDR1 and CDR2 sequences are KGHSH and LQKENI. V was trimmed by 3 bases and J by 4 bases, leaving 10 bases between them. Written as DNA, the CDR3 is TGTGCCAGCTCACCCCAGCCGGAATACGAGCAGTACTTC. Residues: CASSPQPEYEQYF.

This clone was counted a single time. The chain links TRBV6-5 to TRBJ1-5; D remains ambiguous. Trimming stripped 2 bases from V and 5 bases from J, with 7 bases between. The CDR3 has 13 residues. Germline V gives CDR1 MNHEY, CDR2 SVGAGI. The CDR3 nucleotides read TGTGCCAGCAGTTACCATCAATATCAGCCCCAGCATTTT. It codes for CASSYHQYQPQHF.

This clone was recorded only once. The CDR3 region is CASWDSTDTQYF. The CDR3 bases are TGCGCCAGTTGGGACAGCACAGATACGCAGTATTTT. J is TRBJ2-3 and V is TRBV5-1, with D perhaps TRBD1 or TRBD2 (5 bases each). V shed 8 bases and J shed 0 bases, with 7 bases lying between them. CDR3 size: 12 residues. CDR1 and CDR2 (germline): SGHRS, YFSETQ.

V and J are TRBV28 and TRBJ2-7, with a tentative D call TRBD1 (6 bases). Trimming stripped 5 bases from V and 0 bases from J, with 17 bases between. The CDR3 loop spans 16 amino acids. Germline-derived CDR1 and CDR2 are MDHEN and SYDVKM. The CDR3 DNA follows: TGTGCCAGCAGTCTGATGGGGGCGAGGAGCTCCTACGAGCAGTACTTC. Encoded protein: CASSLMGARSSYEQYF. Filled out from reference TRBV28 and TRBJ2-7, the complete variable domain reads DVKVTQSSRYLVKRTGEKVFLECVQDMDHENMFWYRQDPGLGLRLIYFSYDVKMKEKGDIPEGYSVSREKKERFSLILESASTNQTSMYLCASSLMGARSSYEQYFGPGTRLTVT.

CDR3 coding DNA: TGTGCCAGCAGCGCTCAAGGGGAGGGTGAGCAGTACTTC. Protein: CASSAQGEGEQYF. The chain recombines TRBV7-2 with TRBJ2-7; TRBD2 matches 7 bases. After removal of 5 bases from V and 7 bases from J, the junction contained 8 bases not matched to a gene. Germline CDR1 is SGHTA and CDR2 is FQGNSA. The CDR3 loop spans 13 amino acids. Together with reference TRBV7-2 and TRBJ2-7, the CDR3 gives the full variable domain: GAGVSQSPSNKVTEKGKDVELRCDPISGHTALYWYRQSLGQGLEFLIYFQGNSAPDKSGLPSDRFSAERTGGSVSTLTIQRTQQEDSAVYLCASSAQGEGEQYFGPGTRLTVT.